Below are 20 T cell receptor beta chains sequenced from a single sample in a study of T cell repertoires in ileal Crohn's disease. Stated time point: neoterminal ileum biopsy at postoperative endoscopy, about 6 months after surgery. Repertoires were generated with immunoSEQ multiplex PCR, while TCRdb's copy carries only in-frame clones and drops some. This sample has approximately 12,000 clones, with more than 65% found just once. Sequencing used ileal tissue. The source is an adult with Crohn's disease.

This clone turned up a few times. J is TRBJ1-6 and V is TRBV28; possible D gene TRBD1, 5 bases. This CDR3 spans 14 amino acids. From germline, CDR1 is MDHEN and CDR2 SYDVKM. V lost 6 bases and J lost 8, with 14 bases in between. The DNA of the CDR3 is TGTGCCAGCAGGAGAACTTGGGGGGATTCACCCCTCCACTTT. This encodes CASRRTWGDSPLHF.

This chain connects TRBV28 to TRBJ2-5; no clear D gene. The V end lost 5 bases, the J end lost 5 bases, and 12 bases lay between the germline ends. The CDR3 is made up of 13 amino acids. Germline V CDR1 and CDR2: MDHEN, SYDVKM. CDR3 residues: CASSASGRETQYF. In DNA, the CDR3 is TGTGCCAGCAGTGCTAGTGGAAGGGAGACCCAGTACTTC.

The J gene is TRBJ1-1, the V gene TRBV2; a possible D gene is TRBD1 (5 bases). The CDR3 has 13 residues. V was pared by 6 bases and J by 5 bases, with 13 bases between. CDR1 is SNHLY, CDR2 FYNNEI, per germline. CDR3 residues: CASRPRVGTEAFF. The CDR3 coding sequence is TGTGCCAGCAGACCCAGGGTGGGGACTGAAGCTTTCTTT.

The chain joins TRBV27 to TRBJ1-5; tentatively, D is TRBD1 (6 bases). Germline V gene data show CDR1 as MNHEY and CDR2 as SMNVEV (reference sequence). This CDR3 contains 16 residues. The germline V and J ends were trimmed by 8 bases and 4 bases, with 21 bases remaining between them. CDR3 nucleotide sequence: TGTGCCAGCTCCGACGCGGAGGGGGTATTTAATCAGCCCCAGCATTTT. Protein sequence: CASSDAEGVFNQPQHF.

Concerning this clone itself: Other DNA sequences in the same sample also yield this CDR3. V usage is TRBV27 and J usage is TRBJ2-2; a possible D gene is TRBD1 (6 bases). V was pared by 5 bases and J by 7 bases, with 11 bases between. CDR1 and CDR2 from the germline V gene are MNHEY and SMNVEV (reference sequence). CDR3 length: 13 amino acids. CDR3: CASSPTRGGELFF. Written as DNA, the CDR3 is TGTGCCAGCAGTCCGACCAGGGGCGGGGAGCTGTTTTTT.

The chain couples TRBV2 to TRBJ1-1; D is ambiguous. CDR1 is SNHLY and CDR2 is FYNNEI in the germline V gene. The CDR3 runs to 11 residues. V was cut by 2 bases and J by 10 bases, with 8 bases left in between. As DNA, the CDR3 is TGTGCCAGCAGTGAAAACGAGGGAGCTTTCTTT. It encodes CASSENEGAFF. Complete variable domain (other parts from reference TRBV2 and TRBJ1-1): EPEVTQTPSHQVTQMGQEVILRCVPISNHLYFYWYRQILGQKVEFLVSFYNNEISEKSEIFDDQFSVERPDGSNFTLKIRSTKLEDSAMYFCASSENEGAFFGQGTRLTVV.

The J gene is TRBJ2-3, the V gene TRBV7-9; TRBD1 matches at 7 bases. Germline trimming cut 5 bases from V and 0 bases from J; bases unmatched to any gene: 8. In germline, CDR1 is SEHNR, CDR2 FQNEAQ (reference sequence). The CDR3 runs to 16 residues. The DNA of the CDR3 is TGTGCCAGCAGCCCATGGGACAGTCCTAGCACAGATACGCAGTATTTT. Amino acid sequence: CASSPWDSPSTDTQYF.

The chain links TRBV11-2 to TRBJ1-1; 9 bases fit TRBD1. The junction had 11 bases not matched to a gene; V was cut back by 5 bases and J by 4 bases. The CDR3 runs 16 residues. The germline CDR1 and CDR2 sequences are SGHAT and FQNNGV. CDR3 in amino acids: CASSSSGTGIFTEAFF. The CDR3 bases are TGTGCCAGCAGCAGCTCCGGGACAGGGATATTCACTGAAGCTTTCTTT.

This clone came up a few times. V gene TRBV6-4 combines with J gene TRBJ1-4; tentatively, D is TRBD1 (5 bases). Germline loops: CDR1 MRHNA, CDR2 SNTAGT. This CDR3 region has 16 residues. Trimming pared 7 bases from V and 0 bases from J, leaving 15 bases between. The CDR3 region has the DNA TGTGCCAGCAAACCCAACCCAGGGCCAACTAATGAAAAACTGTTTTTT. It yields the protein CASKPNPGPTNEKLFF.

This clone has only one observation. V gene TRBV30 combines with J gene TRBJ2-3; TRBD1 is a possible D gene (5 bases). V lost 8 bases, J lost 7 bases, and 19 bases lay in between. Germline CDR1 and CDR2: GTSNPN and SVGIG (reference sequence). The CDR3 contains 13 residues. The CDR3 DNA reads TGTGCCCAGTCTAGGGGTGGGGTGAATACGCAGTATTTT. Its translation: CAQSRGGVNTQYF.

In its sample, this clone was seen a few times. The rearrangement links TRBV28 to TRBJ1-5; weak D call: TRBD1 (6 bases). CDR3 size: 15 residues. Trimming cost V 5 bases and J 1 base, with 12 bases left between them. The germline V gene encodes CDR1 MDHEN and CDR2 SYDVKM. The CDR3: CASSIQGSSNQPQHF. CDR3 DNA: TGTGCCAGCAGTATACAGGGATCGAGCAATCAGCCCCAGCATTTT. Full variable domain (outside the CDR3, taken from reference TRBV28 and TRBJ1-5): DVKVTQSSRYLVKRTGEKVFLECVQDMDHENMFWYRQDPGLGLRLIYFSYDVKMKEKGDIPEGYSVSREKKERFSLILESASTNQTSMYLCASSIQGSSNQPQHFGDGTRLSIL.

This chain links TRBV18 with TRBJ1-1; 8 bases match TRBD1. The J segment lost 1 base and the V segment lost 0 bases, leaving 4 bases of the junction unmatched. Per germline, CDR1 KGHSH and CDR2 LQKENI. This CDR3 comprises 16 residues. Here the CDR3 reads CASSPPAGGSNTEAFF. The CDR3, as DNA: TGTGCCAGCTCACCACCGGCAGGGGGCTCGAACACTGAAGCTTTCTTT. The full variable domain, with the rest looked up from reference TRBV18 and TRBJ1-1, is NAGVMQNPRHLVRRRGQEARLRCSPMKGHSHVYWYRQLPEEGLKFMVYLQKENIIDESGMPKERFSAEFPKEGPSILRIQQVVRGDSAAYFCASSPPAGGSNTEAFFGQGTRLTVV.

This chain uses TRBV5-4 with TRBJ1-1; 7 bases fit TRBD1. The CDR3 length is 15 residues. J gave up 3 bases and V 2 bases, and 7 bases lay outside the gene matches. Germline CDR1 and CDR2: SGHNT and YYREEE (reference sequence). The CDR3 protein is CASSFRARGYTEAFF. The CDR3 nucleotides are TGTGCCAGCAGCTTTCGAGCCAGGGGGTACACTGAAGCTTTCTTT. The full variable domain, with the rest looked up from reference TRBV5-4 and TRBJ1-1, is ETGVTQSPTHLIKTRGQQVTLRCSSQSGHNTVSWYQQALGQGPQFIFQYYREEENGRGNFPPRFSGLQFPNYSSELNVNALELDDSALYLCASSFRARGYTEAFFGQGTRLTVV.

This clone was detected only a few times. V gene TRBV2 combines with J gene TRBJ1-1; D remains unclear. The CDR3 covers 14 residues. Germline V lookup: CDR1 SNHLY, CDR2 FYNNEI. V was pared by 3 bases and J by 0 bases, with 8 bases between. In DNA form, the CDR3 reads TGTGCCAGCAGTGAGCCGGTCATGAACACTGAAGCTTTCTTT. Its protein is CASSEPVMNTEAFF.

The chain couples TRBV19 to TRBJ1-4; 7 nucleotides agree with TRBD1. CDR3 length: 14 residues. In germline, CDR1 is LNHDA, CDR2 SQIVND (reference sequence). The trim removed 6 bases at V and 4 bases at J, leaving 5 bases unmatched. CDR3 loop: CASRLGQNNEKLFF. CDR3 in DNA: TGTGCCAGTAGGCTGGGACAGAATAATGAAAAACTGTTTTTT.

This rearrangement joins TRBV19 to TRBJ2-7; possible D gene TRBD2, 6 bases. Germline values: CDR1 LNHDA, CDR2 SQIVND (reference sequence). V dropped 9 bases and J dropped 0 bases, with 18 bases sitting between them. CDR3 length equals 15 residues. In DNA form, the CDR3 reads TGTGCCAGCAATCCACGCGGGGCTTCCTCCTACGAGCAGTACTTC. Its translation is CASNPRGASSYEQYF.

The gene calls are TRBV2 and TRBJ2-2; the D is unclear. CDR3 length equals 14 residues. V lost 5 bases and J lost 1, with 8 bases in between. Germline V gives CDR1 SNHLY, CDR2 FYNNEI. The DNA of the CDR3 is TGTGCCAGCAGTTTGGGGTTGAACACCGGGGAGCTGTTTTTT. Protein: CASSLGLNTGELFF. Full variable domain (rest looked up from reference TRBV2 and TRBJ2-2): EPEVTQTPSHQVTQMGQEVILRCVPISNHLYFYWYRQILGQKVEFLVSFYNNEISEKSEIFDDQFSVERPDGSNFTLKIRSTKLEDSAMYFCASSLGLNTGELFFGEGSRLTVL.

V and J are TRBV30 and TRBJ2-7; 9 bases line up with TRBD1. J gave up 3 bases and V 0 bases, and 9 bases lay outside the gene matches. Germline CDR1 is GTSNPN and CDR2 is SVGIG (reference sequence). This CDR3 region has 16 residues. CDR3 amino acids: CAWSVAGTGQGYEQYF. The CDR3, as DNA: TGTGCCTGGAGTGTTGCGGGGACGGGACAGGGCTACGAGCAGTACTTC.

This clone is labeled as medium-sized. This rearrangement joins TRBV2 to TRBJ2-7, with D perhaps matching TRBD1 (5 bases). The germline gives CDR1 SNHLY, CDR2 FYNNEI. V lost 1 base, J lost 0 bases, and 22 bases lay in between. This CDR3 contains 19 residues. The CDR3 spells CASSEGSGRRGPLSYEQYF. DNA for the CDR3: TGTGCCAGCAGTGAAGGGTCTGGACGAAGGGGCCCCCTCTCCTACGAGCAGTACTTC.

This chain uses TRBV18 with TRBJ2-2; D could derive from TRBD1 or TRBD2 (5 bases each). The CDR3 is 13 amino acids. The V gene's germline CDR1 is KGHSH and CDR2 LQKENI. The V and J ends lost 5 bases and 7 bases respectively, with 11 bases between them. CDR3 loop: CASSDRDVGELFF. CDR3 in DNA: TGTGCCAGCTCAGACCGGGACGTCGGGGAGCTGTTTTTT.